The 25 T cell receptor beta chains reported below all come from one sample, sequenced in a study of blood T cells in healthy people across ages (dated by TCRdb to 2014 to 2015). Library preparation was by 5' RACE. The sample was run on an Illumina HiSeq 2500. A second roughly 6 to 11 cycle PCR used a sample-barcoded 5' primer and a J-beta primer mix. TCRdb reran the public reads through fastp at Q25 and MiXCR, keeping productive beta chains. CDR3 protein duplicates are merged, each entry listing the most common genes and DNA. For this sample there are hundreds of thousands of distinct CDR3 sequences; 25% to 30% appear just once. 17% of the sample goes to the ten largest clones. The sequencing input was blood. These receptors all come from a woman over 75 in good health.

This clonotype was recorded many times. The rearrangement joins TRBV20-1 to TRBJ2-3; no clear D gene. This CDR3 comprises 14 residues. Germline V gene data show CDR1 as DFQATT and CDR2 as SNEGSKA (reference sequence). V was cut by 0 bases and J by 2 bases, with 9 bases left in between. The CDR3 nucleotides are TGCAGTGCTAGAGATATAGGTTTCACAGATACGCAGTATTTT. This translates into CSARDIGFTDTQYF.

In its sample, this clonotype was seen many times. The J gene is TRBJ2-1, the V gene TRBV30; 7 bases are shared with TRBD1. Trimming removed 3 bases from V and 11 bases from J; junction bases left unmatched: 7. Germline CDR1 GTSNPN, CDR2 SVGIG (reference sequence). The CDR3 length is 12 residues. CDR3 sequence: CAWSGQVPKQFF. The DNA for the CDR3 is TGTGCCTGGAGCGGACAGGTGCCGAAGCAGTTCTTC.

On this clonotype itself: A much bigger clone sits one base away, suggesting this may be a read error. This chain joins TRBV6-2 or TRBV6-3 and TRBJ2-7, with D unclear. CDR1 is MNHEY, CDR2 SVGEGT, per germline. Trimming left V 9 bases short and J 2 bases short, with 14 bases between. The CDR3 extends over 13 amino acids. The CDR3 here is CASPDRGTYEQYF. CDR3 DNA: TGTGCCAGTCCGGATCGCGGAACCTACGAGCAGTACTTC.

This clonotype was seen repeatedly, ten times or more. The V call is TRBV29-1, the J call TRBJ2-3, with 7 bases fitting TRBD1. V lost 3 bases, J lost 4 bases, and 1 base stayed unmatched. Germline lookup yields CDR1 SQVTM and CDR2 ANQGSEA. The CDR3 runs 12 residues. The CDR3 DNA reads TGCAGCGTTGAGACAGGGCCAGATACGCAGTATTTT. Translating gives CSVETGPDTQYF.

Many counts were recorded for this clonotype. The gene calls are TRBV30 and TRBJ2-5; D remains unclear. Germline values: CDR1 GTSNPN, CDR2 SVGIG (reference sequence). V was clipped by 2 bases and J by 4 bases, with 8 bases between them. The CDR3 contains 12 residues. The CDR3 bases are TGTGCCTGGAGTAAGTCCGGAGAGACCCAGTACTTC. Translated, it gives CAWSKSGETQYF.

This clonotype showed up many times. The chain couples TRBV7-2 to TRBJ2-1; D possibly matches TRBD1 or TRBD2 (6 bases each). The germline gives CDR1 SGHTA, CDR2 FQGNSA. Trimming pared 6 bases from V and 0 bases from J, leaving 15 bases between. This CDR3 has 16 amino acids. In DNA, the CDR3 is TGTGCCAGCAGGCTAAAAGGGGGGAGCTCCTACAATGAGCAGTTCTTC. Residues: CASRLKGGSSYNEQFF. Complete variable domain (other parts from reference TRBV7-2 and TRBJ2-1): GAGVSQSPSNKVTEKGKDVELRCDPISGHTALYWYRQSLGQGLEFLIYFQGNSAPDKSGLPSDRFSAERTGGSVSTLTIQRTQQEDSAVYLCASRLKGGSSYNEQFFGPGTRLTVL.

This clonotype turned up a few times. The V call is TRBV20-1, the J call TRBJ1-2; possibly TRBD1 for D (6 bases). In germline, CDR1 is DFQATT, CDR2 SNEGSKA (reference sequence). Trimming removed 0 bases from V and 0 bases from J, with 17 bases in between. CDR3 length: 17 residues. CDR3 region: CSARESRGLGPNYGYTF. DNA of the CDR3: TGCAGTGCTAGAGAATCCCGGGGGCTGGGCCCTAACTATGGCTACACCTTC.

The chain links TRBV3-1 to TRBJ1-2; D unclear. The CDR3 length is 15 residues. Germline CDR1 is LGHDT and CDR2 is YNNKEL (reference sequence). V was shortened by 1 base and J by 0 bases, with 9 bases between the two germline ends. The CDR3 loop reads CASSQGPNTNYGYTF. For the CDR3, the DNA is TGTGCCAGCAGCCAAGGACCGAACACTAACTATGGCTACACCTTC.

This clonotype was counted many times. J is TRBJ2-7 and V is TRBV27; 7 bases agree with TRBD2. The junction had 7 bases not matched to a gene; V was cut back by 4 bases and J by 7 bases. CDR1 is MNHEY and CDR2 is SMNVEV in the germline V gene (reference sequence). This CDR3 contains 13 residues. CDR3 amino acids: CASSSYPGGEQYF. The CDR3 region has the DNA TGTGCCAGCAGTTCCTACCCCGGGGGGGAGCAGTACTTC.

This clonotype occurred a few times. V usage is TRBV11-2 and J usage is TRBJ2-3; 7 bases are a match to TRBD2. CDR1 and CDR2 from the germline V gene are SGHAT and FQNNGV. The V segment lost 1 base and the J segment 1 base; nucleotides outside the gene matches: 2. CDR3 length: 15 residues. The DNA for the CDR3 is TGTGCCAGCAGCTTAGTAAGCGGGGGCACAGATACGCAGTATTTT. Translation gives CASSLVSGGTDTQYF.

For this clonotype: One end of the junction is discordant with germline, which a read error may explain. CDR3 DNA: TGTGCCAGCAGCCTCAACGGTCTCGCTGGAGAGGCCCAGTACTTC. Its protein is CASSLNGLAGEAQYF. V usage is TRBV7-8 and J usage is TRBJ2-5, with unresolved D. This CDR3 contains 15 residues. Germline CDR1 is SGHVS and CDR2 is FQNEAQ.

This clonotype was seen many times. The chain uses TRBV18 and TRBJ2-6; TRBD1 aligns across 8 bases. Germline V gene data show CDR1 as KGHSH and CDR2 as LQKENI. The CDR3 runs to 17 residues. V lost 3 bases and J lost 3; bases outside the gene matches: 7. CDR3 amino acids: CASSPTGGGHGANVLTF. DNA for the CDR3: TGTGCCAGCTCACCTACAGGGGGAGGTCATGGGGCCAACGTCCTGACTTTC.

The rearrangement links TRBV5-5 to TRBJ2-3; D could derive from TRBD1 or TRBD2 (5 bases each). With 0 bases removed from V and 4 bases from J, the gap between germline ends came to 15 bases. This CDR3 comprises 16 residues. Per germline, CDR1 SGHKS and CDR2 YYEKEE (reference sequence). The CDR3 sequence is CASSLVGMMGADTQYF. The CDR3 bases are TGTGCCAGCAGCTTGGTGGGGATGATGGGGGCAGATACGCAGTATTTT. Together with reference TRBV5-5 and TRBJ2-3, the CDR3 gives the full variable domain: DAGVTQSPTHLIKTRGQQVTLRCSPISGHKSVSWYQQVLGQGPQFIFQYYEKEERGRGNFPDRFSARQFPNYSSELNVNALLLGDSALYLCASSLVGMMGADTQYFGPGTRLTVL.

J is TRBJ1-1 and V is TRBV20-1; D not resolved. Deletions cut 5 bases from V and 0 bases from J, with 4 bases between. The CDR3 has 11 residues. Per the germline V gene, CDR1 is DFQATT and CDR2 is SNEGSKA (reference sequence). CDR3 nucleotide sequence: TGCAGTGCTTCGGTGAACACTGAAGCTTTCTTT. Translating it yields CSASVNTEAFF.

This clonotype was seen repeatedly, ten times or more. V is TRBV12-3 or TRBV12-4 and J is TRBJ2-1, with a possible D match to TRBD2 (8 bases). V lost 5 bases and J lost 6, with 14 bases in between. This CDR3 contains 14 residues. The CDR3: CASSLRGTSNEQFF. In nucleotides, the CDR3 is TGTGCCAGCAGTCTCAGGGGGACTAGCAATGAGCAGTTCTTC.

This clonotype was detected a few times. This rearrangement joins TRBV6-6 to TRBJ1-1; TRBD1 is a possible D gene (6 bases). The germline CDR1 and CDR2 sequences are MNHNY and SVGAGI (reference sequence). With 2 bases removed from V and 4 bases from J, the gap between germline ends came to 11 bases. The CDR3 length is 14 residues. The CDR3 loop reads CASSYRGSGTEAFF. CDR3 nucleotide sequence: TGTGCCAGCAGTTACAGGGGGTCCGGCACTGAAGCTTTCTTT.

The chain combines TRBV11-3 with TRBJ2-1, with TRBD1 identical over 8 bases. Germline V lookup: CDR1 SGHNT, CDR2 YENEEA. Trimming removed 0 bases from V and 2 bases from J; junction bases left unmatched: 6. The CDR3 length is 17 residues. CDR3 sequence: CASSLDGGQGPYNEQFF. Here the CDR3 DNA reads TGTGCCAGCAGCTTAGATGGAGGACAGGGACCCTACAATGAGCAGTTCTTC.

Notes on this clonotype: Just one base apart from a much larger clone, this may be a read error. The chain is built from TRBV20-1 and TRBJ2-7; TRBD1 might be the D (6 bases). Per germline, CDR1 DFQATT and CDR2 SNEGSKA (reference sequence). V was pared by 4 bases and J by 7 bases, with 23 bases between. The CDR3 is 15 amino acids. The CDR3 loop is CSATGTSRGYNEQYF. CDR3 in DNA: TGCAGTGCTACGGGGACATCGCGAGGGTACAATGAGCAGTACTTC.

This clonotype was counted many times. This chain joins TRBV7-2 and TRBJ2-4; 8 nucleotides line up with TRBD2. Germline CDR1 reads SGHTA; CDR2 reads FQGNSA. The V segment lost 6 bases and the J segment 3 bases; nucleotides outside the gene matches: 7. This CDR3 region has 15 residues. CDR3 protein: CASRDGGADKNIQYF. CDR3 nucleotides: TGTGCCAGCAGGGACGGGGGGGCGGACAAAAACATTCAGTACTTC.

This clonotype has a count of ten or more. In DNA form, the CDR3 reads TGCAGTGGTTTTAGCGGGGGTTACAATGAGCAGTTCTTC. It specifies CSGFSGGYNEQFF. This rearrangement joins TRBV20-1 to TRBJ2-1; 9 bases align to TRBD2. Per the germline V gene, CDR1 is DFQATT and CDR2 is SNEGSKA (reference sequence). Trimming took 7 bases from V and 4 from J; bases not matched to a gene: 5. CDR3 length: 13 amino acids.

This chain uses TRBV6-5 with TRBJ2-4, with 11 bases matching TRBD2. Germline lookup yields CDR1 MNHEY and CDR2 SVGAGI. The CDR3 consists of 14 residues. Trimming cost V 8 bases and J 10 bases; bases outside gene matches: 10. Here the CDR3 reads CASRASGGRGIQYF. CDR3 bases: TGTGCCAGCCGGGCTAGCGGGGGGAGGGGGATTCAGTACTTC.

In this sample, this clonotype turned up many times. V gene TRBV7-2 combines with J gene TRBJ2-1; no reliable D call. CDR1 is SGHTA, CDR2 FQGNSA, per germline. The CDR3 length is 15 residues. Trimming stripped 2 bases from V and 3 bases from J, with 11 bases between. In DNA form, the CDR3 reads TGTGCCAGCAGCTTATCGGGCAGGTACTACAATGAGCAGTTCTTC. Its protein product is CASSLSGRYYNEQFF. Using reference TRBV7-2 and TRBJ2-1 for the parts outside the CDR3, the full variable domain is GAGVSQSPSNKVTEKGKDVELRCDPISGHTALYWYRQSLGQGLEFLIYFQGNSAPDKSGLPSDRFSAERTGGSVSTLTIQRTQQEDSAVYLCASSLSGRYYNEQFFGPGTRLTVL.

In this sample, this clonotype turned up many times. V gene TRBV7-2 combines with J gene TRBJ2-3; 7 bases agree with TRBD1. CDR1 is SGHTA, CDR2 FQGNSA, per germline. The CDR3 has 13 residues. Unmatched junction bases numbered 7, after V lost 6 bases and J lost 7 bases. CDR3 sequence (DNA): TGTGCCAGCAGTCTACAGGGGTTGAATACGCAGTATTTT. Amino acids: CASSLQGLNTQYF.

This clonotype has a count of ten or more. J is TRBJ2-1 and V is TRBV2; 8 bases map to TRBD2. Germline V lookup: CDR1 SNHLY, CDR2 FYNNEI. CDR3 length equals 15 residues. With 0 bases clipped from V and 6 bases from J, the junction kept 4 bases outside the gene matches. The CDR3 region has the DNA TGTGCCAGCAGTGAAGCGTCGGGAGGGGGCAATGAGCAGTTCTTC. Amino acids: CASSEASGGGNEQFF.

This clonotype was detected only once. The V call is TRBV12-3 or TRBV12-4, the J call TRBJ1-4; weak D call: TRBD1 (6 bases). The CDR3 loop spans 16 amino acids. The V and J ends lost 8 bases and 8 bases respectively, with 24 bases between them. The CDR3 is CASGSPAGAVPEKLFF. DNA for the CDR3: TGTGCCAGCGGCTCCCCGGCAGGGGCGGTTCCCGAAAAACTGTTTTTT.